This T cell receptor beta chain came from a study of OX40 agonist ivuxolimab in advanced cancers. Assay: immunoSEQ multiplex PCR; the TCRdb copy retains only in-frame clones and omits some. The table shows roughly 53,000 clones, with around 84% occurring only once. As to this clone: Its specificity is unknown.

Whole-study findings and limits: The CD4+ and CD8+ T cells in the blood had expanded clonally by week 6 at 0.1 to 3.0 mg/kg. Expanded peripheral T cells had an undetermined antigen specificity.

The CDR3 runs to 15 residues. The V gene lost 5 bases and the J gene lost 2 bases, with 13 bases spanning the gap. From germline, CDR1 is MGHRA and CDR2 YSYEKL. The sequence was obtained from an adult with an advanced solid tumor such as melanoma, head and neck, liver or kidney cancer. The V and J genes are TRBV4-1 and TRBJ2-1; no reliable D call. Sequenced material: CD4+ or CD8+ T cells sorted from blood, taken in a trial of the OX40 agonist ivuxolimab. The CDR3 here is CASSIRREAYNEQFF. Here the CDR3 DNA reads TGCGCCAGCAGCATTCGAAGGGAAGCCTACAATGAGCAGTTCTTC.